The 19 T cell receptor beta chains below come from one sample, sequenced in a study of CD8+ T cells in alopecia areata. Following RNA extraction, reverse transcription yielded cDNA that acted as the sequencing template. Clones were sequenced by immunoSEQ multiplex PCR, and TCRdb holds only the in-frame ones, with some missing. The data contain roughly 200,000 clones, around two fifths of them singletons. Treatment meaning: oral pan-JAK inhibitor, 5-10 mg twice daily. The sample consisted of CD4+ T cells sorted from blood, taken between weeks 36 and 40, from a patient treated with tofacitinib. These receptors all stem from a human donor with alopecia areata.

The rearrangement uses TRBV9 and TRBJ2-2; D remains ambiguous. The CDR3 runs to 12 residues. The V end was cut by 5 bases, the J end by 1 base, with 3 bases between. Germline V gene sequence: CDR1 SGDLS, CDR2 YYNGEE. The CDR3 sequence is CASSGNTGELFF. CDR3 sequence (DNA): TGTGCCAGCAGTGGGAACACCGGGGAGCTGTTTTTT.

As regards this clone: The junction and the germline gene differ at one end; a read error may be behind it. The chain employs TRBV20-1 and TRBJ2-1, with D tentatively TRBD2 (6 bases). CDR3 size: 11 residues. Germline CDR1 is DFQATT and CDR2 is SNEGSKA (reference sequence). The DNA for the CDR3 is TGCAGTGCTAGGGACTACGATGAGCAGTTCTTC. This gives the protein CSARDYDEQFF.

The chain has TRBV5-1 and TRBJ2-7; D gene ambiguous. V was clipped by 0 bases and J by 0 bases, with 13 bases between them. CDR1 and CDR2 from the germline V gene are SGHRS and YFSETQ. The CDR3 has 16 residues. CDR3 sequence (DNA): TGCGCCAGCAGCTTGGGGCCCCGACCTAGCTCCTACGAGCAGTACTTC. This sequence encodes CASSLGPRPSSYEQYF.

The chain links TRBV7-9 to TRBJ1-2; no definite D call. This CDR3 has 13 residues. From germline, CDR1 is SEHNR and CDR2 FQNEAQ (reference sequence). The V gene lost 5 bases and the J gene lost 5 bases, with 12 bases spanning the gap. CDR3 amino acids: CASSPLPVYGYTF. CDR3 sequence (DNA): TGTGCCAGCAGCCCACTTCCGGTATATGGCTACACCTTC.

This clone was recorded a few times. One junction end does not reproduce the germline sequence, and a read error may be involved. The chain carries TRBV7-9 and TRBJ2-1, with 7 bases lining up with TRBD2. Germline CDR1 SEHNR, CDR2 FQNEAQ (reference sequence). The CDR3 sequence is 12 residues long. The CDR3, as DNA: TGTGCCAGCAGCTTAAGGGAGGCGGGGGTCGTCTTC. Residues: CASSLREAGVVF.

The rearrangement joins TRBV7-2 to TRBJ2-7; D ambiguous. The CDR3 runs 14 residues. The germline gives CDR1 SGHTA, CDR2 FQGNSA. V dropped 1 base and J dropped 3 bases, with 10 bases sitting between them. CDR3 loop: CASSLEVQVYEQYF. CDR3 sequence (DNA): TGTGCCAGCAGCTTAGAGGTCCAGGTCTACGAGCAGTACTTC. The whole variable domain, filled in from reference TRBV7-2 and TRBJ2-7, reads GAGVSQSPSNKVTEKGKDVELRCDPISGHTALYWYRQSLGQGLEFLIYFQGNSAPDKSGLPSDRFSAERTGGSVSTLTIQRTQQEDSAVYLCASSLEVQVYEQYFGPGTRLTVT.

This chain uses TRBV5-1 with TRBJ1-1; the match to TRBD1 covers 9 bases. The CDR3 has 15 amino acids. V was clipped by 5 bases and J by 5 bases; unmatched bases: 10. From germline, CDR1 is SGHRS and CDR2 YFSETQ. In DNA form, the CDR3 reads TGCGCCAGCAGACGATCCGGGACAGGGTTTACTGAAGCTTTCTTT. Translated: CASRRSGTGFTEAFF.

In its sample, this clone was seen once. The CDR3 DNA sequence: TGTGCCAGCAGCCATAGGGACAGGAACACTGAAGCTTTCTTT. Amino acid sequence: CASSHRDRNTEAFF. The V call is TRBV14, the J call TRBJ1-1, with 7 bases that match TRBD1. There are 14 residues in the CDR3. The ends lost 3 bases at V and 1 base at J; junction bases unmatched: 2. Germline-derived CDR1 and CDR2 are SGHDN and FVKESK.

CDR3 bases: TGCGCCAGCAGCTTTGTAGGGACACCCACCGGGGAGCTGTTTTTT. Its protein is CASSFVGTPTGELFF. The genes are TRBV5-1 and TRBJ2-2; the D gene is possibly TRBD1 (6 bases). This CDR3 comprises 15 residues. Germline CDR1 is SGHRS and CDR2 is YFSETQ. Trimming pared 2 bases from V and 4 bases from J, leaving 12 bases between.

This chain links TRBV5-6 with TRBJ2-5; 7 bases are a match to TRBD1. The CDR3 loop spans 13 amino acids. CDR1 and CDR2 (germline): SGHDT, YYEEEE. V trimming: 0 bases; J trimming: 4 bases; junction bases outside the gene matches: 0. The CDR3 nucleotides are TGTGCCAGCAGCTTGGGGGACAGAGAGACCCAGTACTTC. Protein: CASSLGDRETQYF.

The J gene is TRBJ1-2, the V gene TRBV6-5; D call uncertain. The CDR3 extends over 14 amino acids. The V end was cut by 8 bases, the J end by 6 bases, with 19 bases between. Germline V gene lookup returns CDR1 MNHEY and CDR2 SVGAGI. The CDR3 nucleotides read TGTGCCAGCGGAACCTCAGGAAACTTAAATGGCTACACCTTC. Protein sequence: CASGTSGNLNGYTF.

This clone was counted a single time. This chain uses TRBV7-9 with TRBJ2-3; 8 bases line up with TRBD1. Germline V gene sequence: CDR1 SEHNR, CDR2 FQNEAQ (reference sequence). V lost 2 bases and J lost 0; bases outside the gene matches: 10. There are 18 residues in the CDR3. This CDR3 is CASSLQGAWGPSTDTQYF. The CDR3 DNA is TGTGCCAGCAGCTTACAGGGGGCCTGGGGTCCGAGCACAGATACGCAGTATTTT.

The chain is built from TRBV25-1 and TRBJ1-1; perhaps TRBD1 as D (5 bases). The CDR3 runs to 14 residues. Germline loops: CDR1 MGHDK, CDR2 SYGVNS. V dropped 1 base and J dropped 11 bases, with 17 bases sitting between them. CDR3 nucleotide sequence: TGTGCCAGCAGTGAATCCCTCGTGACAAAGGGGGCTTTCTTT. Residues: CASSESLVTKGAFF.

In its sample, this clone was seen a few times. V is TRBV29-1 and J is TRBJ1-2, with 8 bases identical to TRBD1. The CDR3 sequence is 11 residues long. CDR1 and CDR2 from the germline V gene are SQVTM and ANQGSEA. With 6 bases clipped from V and 8 bases from J, the junction kept 5 bases outside the gene matches. The CDR3 DNA sequence: TGCAGCGTAAGGACAGGGAGAGGCTACACCTTC. Translated, it gives CSVRTGRGYTF.

The V and J genes are TRBV20-1 and TRBJ2-1, with D unclear. The germline gives CDR1 DFQATT, CDR2 SNEGSKA (reference sequence). This CDR3 has 11 amino acids. CDR3 sequence reads: CSLDSHVEQFF. The CDR3 DNA follows: TGCAGCCTCGACTCCCACGTTGAGCAGTTCTTC.

The table lists this clone with a few counts. The chain employs TRBV6-1 and TRBJ2-3, with unresolved D. Per germline, CDR1 MNHNS and CDR2 SASEGT. The CDR3 runs to 13 residues. Trimming pared 7 bases from V and 6 bases from J, leaving 14 bases between. CDR3 sequence: CASTERGEDTQYF. CDR3 coding DNA: TGTGCCAGCACCGAGCGAGGCGAGGATACGCAGTATTTT.

This rearrangement joins TRBV19 to TRBJ2-1; a possible D gene is TRBD1 (6 bases). The CDR3 runs to 13 residues. The germline gives CDR1 LNHDA, CDR2 SQIVND (reference sequence). V lost 7 bases to trimming and J lost 7 bases, with 14 bases between them. In DNA, the CDR3 is TGTGCCAGTAAACAGGGTCGCGAGAATGAGCAGTTCTTC. Encoded protein: CASKQGRENEQFF. The full variable domain, in which reference TRBV19 and TRBJ2-1 provide the parts outside the CDR3, is DGGITQSPKYLFRKEGQNVTLSCEQNLNHDAMYWYRQDPGQGLRLIYYSQIVNDFQKGDIAEGYSVSREKKESFPLTVTSAQKNPTAFYLCASKQGRENEQFFGPGTRLTVL.

The gene calls are TRBV7-8 and TRBJ2-5, with a tentative D call TRBD1 (7 bases). CDR1 SGHVS and CDR2 FQNEAQ come from the germline V gene. Trimming pared 5 bases from V and 7 bases from J, leaving 32 bases between. The CDR3 spans 19 residues. The CDR3 protein is CASSPSQGGWYTQGGTQYF. Written as DNA, the CDR3 is TGTGCCAGCAGCCCTTCTCAGGGGGGTTGGTACACCCAGGGAGGGACCCAGTACTTC.

The V call is TRBV5-1, the J call TRBJ2-7, with D possibly being TRBD1 (6 bases). Trimming took 4 bases from V and 7 from J, leaving 12 bases between them. Germline V gene sequence: CDR1 SGHRS, CDR2 YFSETQ. This CDR3 spans 12 amino acids. The CDR3 coding sequence is TGCGCCAGCAGCCCCGGGACATTAGAGCAGTACTTC. This gives the protein CASSPGTLEQYF.